This TCR beta chain was observed in a study of Graves' ophthalmopathy and Graves' hyperthyroidism. Study observations and caveats: Between ophthalmopathy and stable hyperthyroidism, a 13-signature model drew a separation with nearly 90% sensitivity and approximately 77% specificity.

RNA served as the template for amplifying TCR beta CDR3 regions. Investigators did first-round RT-PCR with HTBI primers, then second-round multiplex PCR. Using its own MiXCR run on the multiplex PCR reads, TCRdb lists one record per CDR3 protein. In the table there are approximately 700,000 distinct CDR3 sequences, 40% of which are singletons. V lost 0 bases to trimming and J lost 5 bases; unmatched junction nucleotides: 4. Germline-derived CDR1 and CDR2 are LNHNV and YYDKDF (reference sequence). The CDR3 spans 15 residues. Physicians reached a diagnosis by relying on clinical symptoms, serum thyroxine, TRAb, thyroid ultrasound and orbital computed tomography. Sampling less than 13 ml of fresh peripheral blood provided the PBMCs. In the case of this clonotype: Antigen unknown.

The sequencing sample was made of peripheral blood. This clonotype was sampled from an adult man with Graves' ophthalmopathy. This chain connects TRBV15 to TRBJ1-3; TRBD1 matches 7 bases. The CDR3 nucleotides read TGTGCCACCAGCAGAGATAAGAGGGGGCGAAACACCATATATTTT. It codes for CATSRDKRGRNTIYF.